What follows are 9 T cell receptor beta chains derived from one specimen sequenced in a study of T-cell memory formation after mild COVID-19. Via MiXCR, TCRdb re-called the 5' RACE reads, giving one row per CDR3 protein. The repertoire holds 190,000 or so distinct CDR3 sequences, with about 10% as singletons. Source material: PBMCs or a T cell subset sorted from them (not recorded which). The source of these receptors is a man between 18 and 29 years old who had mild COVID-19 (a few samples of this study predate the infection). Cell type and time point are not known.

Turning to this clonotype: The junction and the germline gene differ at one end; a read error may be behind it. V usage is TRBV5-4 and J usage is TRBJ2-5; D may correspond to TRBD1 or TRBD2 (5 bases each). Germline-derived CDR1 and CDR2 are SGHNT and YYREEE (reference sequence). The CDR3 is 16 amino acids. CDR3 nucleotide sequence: TGTGCCAGCAGCGACCGGGACCGCTTGTACCAACAGACCCAGTACTTC. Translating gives CASSDRDRLYQQTQYF.

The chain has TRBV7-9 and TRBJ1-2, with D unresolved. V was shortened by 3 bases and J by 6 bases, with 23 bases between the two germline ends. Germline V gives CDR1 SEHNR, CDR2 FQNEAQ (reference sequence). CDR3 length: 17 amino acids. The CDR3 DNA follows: TGTGCCAGCAGCTTTGACGGTCGGTGGATGGGGAATAATGGCTACACCTTC. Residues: CASSFDGRWMGNNGYTF.

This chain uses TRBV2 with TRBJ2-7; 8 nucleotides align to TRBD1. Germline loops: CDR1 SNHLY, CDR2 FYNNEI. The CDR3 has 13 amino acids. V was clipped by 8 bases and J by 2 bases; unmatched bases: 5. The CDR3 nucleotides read TGTGCCAGCTGTCGGGGACAGGCCTACGAGCAGTACTTC. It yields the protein CASCRGQAYEQYF.

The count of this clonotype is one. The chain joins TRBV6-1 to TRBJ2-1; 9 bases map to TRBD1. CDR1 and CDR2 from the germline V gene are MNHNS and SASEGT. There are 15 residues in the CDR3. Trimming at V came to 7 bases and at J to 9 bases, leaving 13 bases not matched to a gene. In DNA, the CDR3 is TGTGCCAGCACCCTCTGGGGACAGGGAGTCGGTGAGCAGTTCTTC. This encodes CASTLWGQGVGEQFF.

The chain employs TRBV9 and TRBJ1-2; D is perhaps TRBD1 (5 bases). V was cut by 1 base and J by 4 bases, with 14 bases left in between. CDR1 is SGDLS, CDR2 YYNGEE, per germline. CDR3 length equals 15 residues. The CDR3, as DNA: TGTGCCAGCAGCGTACAGGGTAGCAGTGGCTATGGCTACACCTTC. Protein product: CASSVQGSSGYGYTF.

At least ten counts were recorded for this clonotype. The CDR3 sequence is CASRTRAGELFF. The CDR3 coding sequence is TGTGCCAGCAGGACTAGGGCCGGGGAGCTGTTTTTT. The rearrangement joins TRBV7-2 to TRBJ2-2, with D tentatively TRBD2 (6 bases). The germline V gene has CDR1 SGHTA and CDR2 FQGNSA. The CDR3 consists of 12 residues. V was clipped by 6 bases and J by 6 bases, with 8 bases between them.

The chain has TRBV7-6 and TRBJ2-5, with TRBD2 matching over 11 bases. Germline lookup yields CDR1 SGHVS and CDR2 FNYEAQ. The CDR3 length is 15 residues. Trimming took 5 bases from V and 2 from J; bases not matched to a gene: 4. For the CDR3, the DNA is TGTGCCAGCAGCGAGGTAGCGGGGGGGCAAGAGACCCAGTACTTC. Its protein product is CASSEVAGGQETQYF.

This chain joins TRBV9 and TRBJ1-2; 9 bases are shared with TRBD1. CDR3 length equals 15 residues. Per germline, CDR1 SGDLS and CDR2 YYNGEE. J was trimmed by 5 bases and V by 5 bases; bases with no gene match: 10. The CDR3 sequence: CASSPGQGSSYGYTF. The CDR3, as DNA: TGTGCCAGCAGTCCGGGACAGGGCTCCTCTTATGGCTACACCTTC.

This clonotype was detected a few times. CDR3 residues: CASSQRFSYTGLYTIYF. The CDR3 nucleotides read TGTGCCAGCAGCCAACGTTTTTCATATACAGGGTTGTACACCATATATTTT. The rearrangement uses TRBV3-1 and TRBJ1-3, with a weak D call TRBD1 (6 bases). V was shortened by 2 bases and J by 8 bases, with 22 bases between the two germline ends. The germline V gene encodes CDR1 LGHDT and CDR2 YNNKEL (reference sequence). The CDR3 has 17 amino acids. The variable domain in full, with the rest retrieved from reference TRBV3-1 and TRBJ1-3, is DTAVSQTPKYLVTQMGNDKSIKCEQNLGHDTMYWYKQDSKKFLKIMFSYNNKELIINETVPNRFSPKSPDKAHLNLHINSLELGDSAVYFCASSQRFSYTGLYTIYFGEGSWLTVV.